One sample yielded the 10 T cell receptor beta chains listed below, sequenced in a study of sequential checkpoint blockade in melanoma. The treatment is: randomized to nivolumab then ipilimumab (arm A) or the reverse (arm B). Assay: immunoSEQ multiplex PCR; the TCRdb copy retains only in-frame clones and omits some. The table lists 18,000 or so clones, around three fifths of them singletons, with 17% in the top ten. Sequencing used CD8+ T cells sorted from blood (inferred from file names), obtained from a patient given nivolumab and ipilimumab in sequence. These receptors all stem from a human donor with melanoma.

The chain joins TRBV5-1 to TRBJ1-1; D is possibly TRBD1 (6 bases). The V gene lost 1 base and the J gene lost 5 bases, with 12 bases spanning the gap. Germline loops: CDR1 SGHRS, CDR2 YFSETQ. This CDR3 has 14 residues. The CDR3, as DNA: TGCGCCAGCAGCTTGACAGGGCTGGAAACTGAAGCTTTCTTT. Its protein is CASSLTGLETEAFF.

V gene TRBV19 combines with J gene TRBJ2-7; D not resolved. The V gene lost 4 bases and the J gene lost 0 bases, with 7 bases spanning the gap. The CDR3 is 13 amino acids. Germline V gives CDR1 LNHDA, CDR2 SQIVND (reference sequence). CDR3 DNA sequence: TGTGCCAGTAGTAGCGGTGACTCCTACGAGCAGTACTTC. It is translated as CASSSGDSYEQYF.

The chain has TRBV19 and TRBJ2-3, with TRBD1 identical over 7 bases. CDR1 is LNHDA and CDR2 is SQIVND in the germline V gene (reference sequence). This CDR3 has 17 residues. Trimming took 1 base from V and 1 from J; bases not matched to a gene: 8. As DNA, the CDR3 is TGTGCCAGTAGTATAGCCCCGGGACAGTCTGGCACAGATACGCAGTATTTT. Its translation is CASSIAPGQSGTDTQYF.

This clone is labeled medium-sized. In nucleotides, the CDR3 is TGTGCCAGCAGGGAGCGGGGATTACAAGAGACCCAGTACTTC. Translation gives CASRERGLQETQYF. This chain connects TRBV6-5 to TRBJ2-5, with TRBD2 identical over 7 bases. CDR1 MNHEY and CDR2 SVGAGI come from the germline V gene. V shed 6 bases, J shed 2 bases, and the junction held 6 bases outside the gene matches. CDR3 size: 14 residues.

This chain uses TRBV27 with TRBJ2-3, with 9 bases aligning to TRBD2. Germline loops: CDR1 MNHEY, CDR2 SMNVEV (reference sequence). The V gene end was trimmed by 6 bases and the J gene end by 6 bases; junction bases not matched to a gene: 10. The CDR3 is 15 residues long. The CDR3: CASSRFAGGPDTQYF. For the CDR3, the DNA is TGTGCCAGCAGCCGATTTGCGGGGGGGCCTGATACGCAGTATTTT.

The chain joins TRBV5-6 to TRBJ2-1, with TRBD2 as a possible D gene (5 bases). CDR1 and CDR2 (germline): SGHDT, YYEEEE. V was clipped by 0 bases and J by 9 bases, with 10 bases between them. This CDR3 contains 13 residues. In nucleotides, the CDR3 is TGTGCCAGCAGCTTGGAGGAGGATATTGAGCAGTTCTTC. Protein product: CASSLEEDIEQFF.

Of note for this clone: The junction departs from the called germline gene at one end, perhaps through a read error. The CDR3 region is CASSKESGTGGETQYF. CDR3 DNA sequence: TGTGCCAGCAGCAAAGAGTCCGGGACAGGTGGGGAGACCCAGTACTTC. The genes are TRBV4-2 and TRBJ2-5, with 8 bases that match TRBD1. The germline gives CDR1 LGHNA, CDR2 YNFKEQ. The CDR3 extends over 16 amino acids.

The rearrangement uses TRBV6-5 and TRBJ1-5; D possibly corresponds to TRBD1 (5 bases). With 4 bases removed from V and 2 bases from J, the gap between germline ends came to 6 bases. This CDR3 is 13 amino acids long. The germline gives CDR1 MNHEY, CDR2 SVGAGI. The chain's CDR3 is CASSWGGNQPQHF. The CDR3 DNA is TGTGCCAGCAGTTGGGGGGGCAATCAGCCCCAGCATTTT.

The rearrangement links TRBV18 to TRBJ1-3; D is perhaps TRBD1 (6 bases). This CDR3 has 17 residues. CDR1 KGHSH and CDR2 LQKENI come from the germline V gene. Trimming stripped 1 base from V and 2 bases from J, with 15 bases between. DNA for the CDR3: TGTGCCAGCTCACCACGCGAACAGGGATATACTGGAAACACCATATATTTT. Translated, it gives CASSPREQGYTGNTIYF.

V usage is TRBV7-9 and J usage is TRBJ1-1, with 10 bases fitting TRBD1. V was pared by 6 bases and J by 1 base, with 8 bases of the junction left unmatched. Germline V gene lookup returns CDR1 SEHNR and CDR2 FQNEAQ (reference sequence). This CDR3 comprises 16 residues. The CDR3 DNA sequence: TGTGCCAGCAGTCGACAGGGGGCAATCCGGAACACTGAAGCTTTCTTT. This encodes CASSRQGAIRNTEAFF. The whole variable domain, remainder taken from reference TRBV7-9 and TRBJ1-1, is DTGVSQNPRHKITKRGQNVTFRCDPISEHNRLYWYRQTLGQGPEFLTYFQNEAQLEKSRLLSDRFSAERPKGSFSTLEIQRTEQGDSAMYLCASSRQGAIRNTEAFFGQGTRLTVV.